This is a list of T cell receptor beta chains from one sample in a study of vaccination and CD4 T cells after COVID-19. TCRdb re-analysed the PCR reads in MiXCR, keeping a single row per CDR3 protein. The repertoire holds 20,000 to 25,000 distinct CDR3 sequences, with roughly 45% as singletons. For these TCRs, the target antigens are not known. The specimen sequenced was CD4+ T cells from blood, cultured in vitro. Receptor source: a human donor who had recovered from COVID-19. Each CDR3 is given with its conserved first and last residue. The D gene is left open where the match is weak. Not all rows give a size; the values are once, few, many and, for expanded clones, a class.

TRBV28	NA	NA	TRBJ1-6	16	CASSLVSGAEYSPLHF	TGTGCCAGCAGTTTAGTTTCCGGGGCGGAGTATTCACCCCTCCACTTT
TRBV5-4	NA	NA	TRBJ1-6	16	CATLPDRSSYNSPLHF	TGTGCCACCCTACCCGACAGGAGCTCCTATAATTCACCCCTCCACTTT
TRBV19	NA	few	TRBJ1-5	13	CASIDSRGQPQHF	TGTGCCAGTATCGACTCGAGGGGTCAGCCCCAGCATTTT
TRBV6-2/TRBV6-3	TRBD2	few	TRBJ2-3	14	CASVRGLAFDTQYF	TGTGCCAGCGTTCGAGGACTAGCCTTCGATACGCAGTATTTT
TRBV12-3/TRBV12-4	NA	NA	TRBJ1-2	14	CASIRAGTPYGYTF	TGTGCCAGCATAAGGGCAGGAACACCTTATGGCTACACCTTC
TRBV6-5	NA	few	TRBJ2-1	11	CASSYGVEQFF	TGTGCCAGCAGTTACGGGGTTGAGCAGTTCTTC
TRBV6-1	TRBD1	NA	TRBJ1-4	14	CASSRDRGGEKLFF	TGTGCCAGCAGTCGGGACAGGGGAGGTGAAAAACTGTTTTTT
TRBV6-2/TRBV6-3	TRBD2	once	TRBJ2-1	15	CASSYPQGLAGVWFF	TGTGCCAGCAGTTACCCCCAAGGACTAGCGGGAGTATGGTTCTTC
TRBV7-9	TRBD2	few	TRBJ2-3	17	CASSFGGTSGGTDTQYF	TGTGCCAGCAGCTTTGGTGGGACTAGCGGAGGCACAGATACGCAGTATTTT
TRBV28	NA	few	TRBJ1-3	12	CASSFMRDTIYF	TGTGCCAGCAGTTTTATGAGGGACACCATATATTTT
TRBV7-9	TRBD2	NA	TRBJ2-2	18	CASSPGTSGGTNTGELFF	TGTGCCAGCAGCCCTGGGACTAGCGGGGGAACTAACACCGGGGAGCTGTTTTTT
TRBV28	NA	few	TRBJ1-6	12	CASSLQGAPLHF	TGTGCCAGCAGCCTACAGGGAGCACCCCTCCACTTT
TRBV27	TRBD1	NA	TRBJ1-2	18	CASSQITGTGPFNYGYTF	TGTGCCAGCAGTCAAATTACCGGGACAGGGCCCTTCAACTATGGCTACACCTTC
TRBV6-5	NA	NA	TRBJ1-6	15	CASSYTEQVGSPLHF	TGTGCCAGCAGTTACACCGAACAGGTTGGCTCACCCCTCCACTTT
TRBV24-1	TRBD1	NA	TRBJ1-5	14	CATSADRPDQPQHF	TGTGCCACCAGTGCGGACAGGCCGGATCAGCCCCAGCATTTT
TRBV11-2	NA	NA	TRBJ2-3	14	CASSLNRGTDTQYF	TGTGCCAGCAGCCTGAACAGGGGCACAGATACGCAGTATTTT
TRBV4-1	NA	few	TRBJ1-2	15	CASSQVLSHNYGYTF	TGCGCCAGCAGCCAAGTATTAAGCCATAACTATGGCTACACCTTC
TRBV11-2	NA	NA	TRBJ2-3	12	CASRDVSDTQYF	TGTGCCAGCAGGGACGTATCAGATACGCAGTATTTT
TRBV27	TRBD2	NA	TRBJ2-3	17	CASSFTGLAGAEDTQYF	TGTGCCAGCAGTTTCACGGGACTAGCGGGAGCTGAAGATACGCAGTATTTT
TRBV28	NA	NA	TRBJ1-1	14	CASSRTPFDLRAFF	TGTGCCAGCAGTCGGACCCCTTTCGACCTGCGTGCTTTTTTT
TRBV7-2	TRBD1	few	TRBJ2-1	14	CASSPRTGYNEQFF	TGTGCCAGCAGCCCTCGGACAGGCTACAATGAGCAGTTCTTC
TRBV2	NA	few	TRBJ1-5	15	CASSKQGGGNQPQHF	TGTGCCAGCAGTAAACAGGGAGGGGGCAATCAGCCCCAGCATTTT
TRBV18	NA	once	TRBJ1-3	15	CASSPIDSAGNTIYF	TGTGCCAGCTCACCCATTGACAGCGCTGGAAACACCATATATTTT
TRBV6-1	NA	few	TRBJ1-6	16	CASTPDSPDYNSPLHF	TGTGCCAGCACCCCCGACAGTCCGGACTATAATTCACCCCTCCACTTT
TRBV29-1	NA	once	TRBJ1-2	10	CSVKSLGYTF	TGCAGCGTGAAGAGTCTCGGCTACACCTTC